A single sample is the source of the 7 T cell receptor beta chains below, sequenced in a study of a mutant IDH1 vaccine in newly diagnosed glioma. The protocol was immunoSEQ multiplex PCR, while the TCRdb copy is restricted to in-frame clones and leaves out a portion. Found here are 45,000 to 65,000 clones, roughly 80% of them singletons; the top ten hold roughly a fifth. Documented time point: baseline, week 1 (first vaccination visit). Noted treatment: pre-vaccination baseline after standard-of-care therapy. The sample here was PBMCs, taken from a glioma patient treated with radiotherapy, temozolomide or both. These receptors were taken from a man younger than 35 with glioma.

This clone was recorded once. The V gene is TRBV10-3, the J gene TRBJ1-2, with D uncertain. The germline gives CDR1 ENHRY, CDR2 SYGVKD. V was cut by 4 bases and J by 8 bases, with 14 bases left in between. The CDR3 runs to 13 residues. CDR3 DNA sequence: TGTGCCATCAGTGTTGAGGCTCTGGGAGGCTACACCTTC. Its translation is CAISVEALGGYTF.

The CDR3 spells CASSLFGTHTDTQYF. DNA for the CDR3: TGTGCCAGCAGTTTATTTGGGACTCACACAGATACGCAGTATTTT. The chain uses TRBV27 and TRBJ2-3; weak D call: TRBD2 (6 bases). The CDR3 has 15 residues. V was pared by 1 base and J by 2 bases, with 10 bases between. CDR1 is MNHEY and CDR2 is SMNVEV in the germline V gene (reference sequence).

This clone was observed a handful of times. The chain's CDR3 is CASSQEIQGNYGYTF. CDR3 bases: TGCGCCAGCAGCCAGGAAATTCAGGGAAACTATGGCTACACCTTC. V and J are TRBV4-3 and TRBJ1-2; a weak D match, TRBD1 (5 bases). Trimming removed 3 bases from V and 2 bases from J, with 13 bases in between. The CDR3 covers 15 residues. Germline V lookup: CDR1 LGHNA, CDR2 YSLEER.

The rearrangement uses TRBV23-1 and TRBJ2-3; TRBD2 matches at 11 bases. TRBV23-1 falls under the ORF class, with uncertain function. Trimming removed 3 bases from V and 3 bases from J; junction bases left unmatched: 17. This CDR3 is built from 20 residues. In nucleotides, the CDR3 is TGCGCCAGCAGTCAGGGCCAACTAGCGGGGGAGCAAAGTTCTACAGATACGCAGTATTTT. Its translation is CASSQGQLAGEQSSTDTQYF.

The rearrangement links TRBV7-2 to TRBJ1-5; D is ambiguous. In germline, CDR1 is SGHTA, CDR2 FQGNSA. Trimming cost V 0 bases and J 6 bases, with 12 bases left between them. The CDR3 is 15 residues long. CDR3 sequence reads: CASSLAMNEGQPQHF. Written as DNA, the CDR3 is TGTGCCAGCAGCTTAGCCATGAACGAGGGTCAGCCCCAGCATTTT.

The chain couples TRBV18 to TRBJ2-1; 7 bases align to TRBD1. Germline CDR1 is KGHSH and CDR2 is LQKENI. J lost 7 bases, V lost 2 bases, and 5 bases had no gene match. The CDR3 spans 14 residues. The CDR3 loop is CASSPIDRVNEQFF. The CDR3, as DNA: TGTGCCAGCTCACCAATCGACAGGGTGAATGAGCAGTTCTTC.

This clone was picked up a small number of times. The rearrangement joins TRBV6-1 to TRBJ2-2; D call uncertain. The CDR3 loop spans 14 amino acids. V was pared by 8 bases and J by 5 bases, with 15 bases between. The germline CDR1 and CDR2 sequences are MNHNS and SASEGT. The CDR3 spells CASRVHDATGELFF. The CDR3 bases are TGTGCCAGCCGAGTACACGATGCTACCGGGGAGCTGTTTTTT.